These T cell receptor beta chains were read from a single sample in a study of cytomegalovirus exposure and HLA in healthy donors. The protocol was immunoSEQ multiplex PCR, while the TCRdb copy is restricted to in-frame clones and leaves out a portion. The table lists about 190,000 clones, over 75% of them singletons, with around 3.9% in the top ten. Sequences were obtained from PBMCs. The receptors were sampled from a man between 45 and 60 years old in good health and CMV-seronegative. CDR3s include the opening cysteine and the closing phenylalanine or tryptophan. The order of the fields is clone size, J gene, V gene, D gene, CDR3 protein, CDR3 DNA. The D gene is left open where the match is weak. Clone sizes are given selectively: once, few, many, or a class where the clone is expanded.

>once|TRBJ2-3|TRBV7-2|.
CASSPPPRATQYF
TGTGCCAGCAGCCCGCCGCCGAGAGCAACGCAGTATTTT
>.|TRBJ2-2|TRBV6-6|TRBD1
CASNTGGNTGELFF
TGTGCCAGCAACACAGGGGGCAACACCGGGGAGCTGTTTTTT
>.|TRBJ1-5|TRBV18|TRBD1
CASSPGTENPSNQPQHF
TGTGCCAGCTCGCCCGGGACAGAGAATCCTAGCAATCAGCCCCAGCATTTT
>.|TRBJ1-1|TRBV7-9|.
CASSLGQVGTEAFF
TGTGCCAGCAGCTTAGGGCAGGTTGGGACTGAAGCTTTCTTT
>.|TRBJ1-1|TRBV6-5|.
CASSYAQGMNTEAFF
TGTGCCAGCAGTTATGCGCAGGGTATGAACACTGAAGCTTTCTTT
>few|TRBJ2-7|TRBV5-1|TRBD1
CASSSGQGGYEQYF
TGCGCCAGCAGTTCAGGACAGGGTGGATACGAGCAGTACTTC
>.|TRBJ1-4|TRBV5-1|.
CASSSYPPTGTNEKLFF
TGCGCCAGCAGCTCTTATCCCCCGACAGGAACTAATGAAAAACTGTTTTTT
>few|TRBJ2-7|TRBV14|.
CASSKTASYEQYF
TGTGCCAGCAGCAAGACTGCCTCCTACGAGCAGTACTTC
>.|TRBJ1-3|TRBV30|TRBD1
CAWSDTGGSGNTIYF
TGTGCCTGGAGTGATACAGGGGGCTCTGGAAACACCATATATTTT
>.|TRBJ2-7|TRBV13|TRBD2
CASSPTGLAGEQYF
TGTGCCAGCAGCCCCACAGGACTAGCGGGCGAGCAGTACTTC
>few|TRBJ1-3|TRBV6-5|.
CASSLEGNSGNTIYF
TGTGCCAGCAGTTTGGAGGGAAACTCTGGAAACACCATATATTTT
>.|TRBJ1-2|TRBV30|.
CAWSVSRGGYTF
TGTGCCTGGAGTGTGTCCAGGGGTGGCTACACCTTC
>.|TRBJ1-5|TRBV7-2|.
CASSPRVEGAQHF
TGTGCCAGCAGCCCCCGGGTGGAGGGTGCCCAGCATTTT
>.|TRBJ2-7|TRBV7-2|TRBD2
CASILGGGYEQYF
TGTGCCAGCATCCTTGGCGGGGGTTACGAGCAGTACTTC
>.|TRBJ2-2|TRBV15|TRBD2
CATSSAGGRGFRTGELFF
TGTGCCACCAGCAGTGCGGGGGGGCGTGGATTTAGGACCGGGGAGCTGTTTTTT
>.|TRBJ2-1|TRBV27|.
CASRGSYNEQFF
TGTGCCAGCCGGGGATCCTACAATGAGCAGTTCTTC
>few|TRBJ2-7|TRBV5-4|.
CASSARGRSEQYF
TGTGCCAGCAGCGCCAGGGGACGGAGCGAGCAGTACTTC
>.|TRBJ2-2|TRBV12-5|TRBD1
CASGPTGTNTGELFF
TGTGCTAGTGGCCCGACAGGGACCAACACCGGGGAGCTGTTTTTT
>.|TRBJ1-1|TRBV5-4|.
CASSLGAIDEAFF
TGTGCCAGCAGCTTGGGGGCGATAGATGAAGCTTTCTTT
>.|TRBJ1-5|TRBV19|.
CASSKGVVGNQPQHF
TGTGCCAGTAGCAAGGGGGTGGTCGGCAATCAGCCCCAGCATTTT
>.|TRBJ1-1|TRBV10-3|.
CAISGNRGDTNTEAFF
TGTGCCATCAGTGGGAACCGGGGAGATACGAACACTGAAGCTTTCTTT
>.|TRBJ2-2|TRBV30|.
CAWNHQGTGELFF
TGTGCCTGGAACCACCAGGGTACCGGGGAGCTGTTTTTT